Listed below are T cell receptor beta chains from one sample, sequenced in a study of T cell repertoires in cytomegalovirus infection. Using its own MiXCR run on the reads, TCRdb lists one record per CDR3 protein. The table has about 490,000 distinct CDR3 sequences, roughly 12% seen once. Source material: PBMCs. The receptor source for this set is a human donor in good health (CMV status not recorded). Some clones in this sample may be carry-over from other donors' samples. The CDR3 runs from the conserved cysteine through the conserved F or W. D genes are given only for firm matches. The size field is filled for only some rows; it gives once, few, many or a size class.

TRBV20-1	TRBJ2-7	-	many	CSAGRSYEQYF	TGCAGTGCTGGCCGCAGCTACGAGCAGTACTTC
TRBV11-3	TRBJ1-1	TRBD1	many	CASSLAGTGDSEAFF	TGTGCCAGCAGCTTAGCCGGGACAGGGGATAGTGAAGCTTTCTTT
TRBV10-3	TRBJ2-1	-	-	CAISLSDEQFF	TGTGCCATCAGCCTTAGCGATGAGCAGTTCTTC
TRBV27	TRBJ1-5	TRBD1	medium-sized	CASSQTGENQPQHF	TGTGCCAGCAGTCAGACAGGGGAGAATCAGCCCCAGCATTTT
TRBV24-1	TRBJ2-1	-	many	CATSDAPTVAKGQFF	TGTGCCACCAGTGACGCGCCGACAGTCGCAAAAGGGCAGTTCTTC
TRBV28	TRBJ2-5	TRBD2	many	CASRGLAGSPGETQYF	TGTGCCAGCAGAGGACTAGCGGGCTCTCCAGGAGAGACCCAGTACTTC
TRBV7-9	TRBJ2-5	TRBD2	many	CASSLSSGRRETQYF	TGTGCCAGCAGCTTAAGTAGCGGGAGGCGAGAGACCCAGTACTTC
TRBV20-1	TRBJ2-7	TRBD1	-	CSAKASGTGRTYEQYF	TGCAGTGCCAAAGCATCCGGGACAGGTCGGACCTACGAGCAGTACTTC
TRBV20-1	TRBJ1-1	-	-	CSATRGGSNTEAFF	TGCAGTGCTACGCGGGGAGGTTCGAACACTGAAGCTTTCTTT
TRBV27	TRBJ2-2	TRBD2	many	CASSLEPGGTGELFF	TGTGCCAGCAGTTTGGAACCCGGGGGGACCGGGGAGCTGTTTTTT
TRBV6-1	TRBJ1-5	-	many	CASSERWAVSNQPQHF	TGTGCCAGCAGTGAAAGGTGGGCAGTAAGCAATCAGCCCCAGCATTTT
TRBV19	TRBJ2-1	TRBD1	many	CASSLDTGTGGDNEQFF	TGTGCCAGTAGTCTCGACACCGGGACAGGGGGGGACAATGAGCAGTTCTTC
TRBV7-9	TRBJ2-5	-	many	CASSWTTVARETQYF	TGTGCCAGCAGCTGGACGACGGTGGCCCGGGAGACCCAGTACTTC
TRBV7-2	TRBJ2-1	TRBD2	many	CASSSGGLGREQFF	TGTGCCAGCAGCTCAGGCGGACTAGGGAGAGAGCAGTTCTTC
TRBV28	TRBJ1-3	-	many	CASPSSSGNTIYF	TGTGCCAGTCCTTCCAGCTCTGGAAACACCATATATTTT
TRBV19	TRBJ2-1	-	many	CASSIGAEQFF	TGTGCCAGTAGTATAGGCGCTGAGCAGTTCTTC
TRBV12-3/TRBV12-4	TRBJ1-2	-	many	CASSQNWADGYTF	TGTGCCAGCAGTCAGAACTGGGCGGACGGCTACACCTTC
TRBV9	TRBJ2-7	-	once	CASSAEQYF	TGTGCCAGCAGCGCGGAGCAGTACTTC
TRBV2	TRBJ1-5	-	few	CASGRVRQPQHF	TGTGCCAGCGGCCGGGTTCGGCAGCCCCAGCATTTT
TRBV27	TRBJ1-1	-	many	CASSLFPGTEAFF	TGTGCCAGCAGTTTATTCCCAGGGACTGAAGCTTTCTTT
TRBV27	TRBJ2-5	TRBD2	many	CASSSPREGRETQYF	TGTGCCAGCAGTTCCCCGCGGGAGGGCCGGGAGACCCAGTACTTC
TRBV29-1	TRBJ2-7	-	once	CSVLGQLSSYEQYF	TGCAGCGTCCTGGGGCAGCTGAGCTCCTACGAGCAGTACTTC
TRBV12-3/TRBV12-4	TRBJ1-5	-	-	CASSLGTRGLGPQHF	TGTGCCAGCAGTTTAGGGACCAGGGGTTTAGGGCCCCAGCATTTT
TRBV20-1	TRBJ2-3	-	-	CSARDLAADTQYF	TGCAGTGCTAGAGATCTGGCAGCAGATACGCAGTATTTT
TRBV10-3	TRBJ2-7	TRBD1	many	CAISQSPRTGEGVGAYEQYF	TGTGCCATCAGCCAATCCCCCCGGACAGGCGAAGGGGTCGGCGCCTACGAGCAGTACTTC
TRBV6-8	TRBJ2-2	TRBD2	-	CANSYSGGGTGELFF	TGTGCCAACAGTTACTCGGGGGGGGGTACCGGGGAGCTGTTTTTT
TRBV19	TRBJ2-1	TRBD2	many	CASTAGGRLYNEQFF	TGTGCCAGTACAGCGGGAGGCCGGCTGTACAATGAGCAGTTCTTC
TRBV2	TRBJ2-7	-	few	CASTQRGASYEQYF	TGTGCCAGCACCCAGAGGGGTGCGTCCTACGAGCAGTACTTC
TRBV10-3	TRBJ1-5	-	few	CAIKGDNQPQHF	TGTGCCATCAAGGGGGACAATCAGCCCCAGCATTTT
TRBV20-1	TRBJ2-7	-	many	CSAVLRSSYEQYF	TGCAGTGCGGTTTTAAGGAGCTCCTACGAGCAGTACTTC
TRBV20-1	TRBJ2-7	-	-	CSARAPSSYEQYF	TGCAGTGCTAGAGCTCCTAGTTCGTACGAGCAGTACTTC
TRBV6-5	TRBJ1-2	TRBD1	few	CASSYKGRGIYGYTF	TGTGCCAGCAGTTATAAGGGCAGGGGGATTTATGGCTACACCTTC
TRBV6-5	TRBJ1-3	-	many	CASSYSEGPGNTIYF	TGTGCCAGCAGTTACTCGGAGGGGCCTGGAAACACCATATATTTT
TRBV19	TRBJ2-2	TRBD2	-	CASSIAGGTGELFF	TGTGCCAGTAGTATTGCGGGAGGCACCGGGGAGCTGTTTTTT
TRBV5-1	TRBJ1-2	-	-	CASSLERGTYGYTF	TGCGCCAGCAGCTTGGAGAGGGGTACCTATGGCTACACCTTC
TRBV12-3/TRBV12-4	TRBJ2-2	-	many	CASSLAKNTGELFF	TGTGCCAGCAGTTTGGCCAAGAACACCGGGGAGCTGTTTTTT
TRBV7-2	TRBJ1-1	-	many	CASSLARTANTEAFF	TGTGCCAGCAGCTTAGCCCGGACAGCCAACACTGAAGCTTTCTTT
TRBV2	TRBJ2-2	TRBD1	many	CASNPTGTTGELFF	TGTGCCAGCAACCCGACAGGGACGACCGGGGAGCTGTTTTTT
TRBV2	TRBJ1-5	-	many	CASSEDISSNQPQHF	TGTGCCAGCAGTGAAGATATCTCTAGCAATCAGCCCCAGCATTTT
TRBV28	TRBJ2-1	TRBD2	many	CASSSWTRRNEQFF	TGTGCCAGCAGTTCCTGGACTAGAAGGAATGAGCAGTTCTTC
TRBV3-1	TRBJ1-3	-	-	CASSGNHRWQGIRSGNTIYF	TGTGCCAGCAGCGGAAACCATCGTTGGCAGGGAATAAGGTCTGGAAACACCATATATTTT
TRBV3-1	TRBJ1-1	-	-	CASSQATTGSRNTEAFF	TGTGCCAGCAGCCAAGCGACTACAGGCTCCCGGAACACTGAAGCTTTCTTT
TRBV14	TRBJ2-1	TRBD2	many	CASSQGLAGFRNEQFF	TGTGCCAGCAGCCAAGGACTAGCGGGGTTTCGGAATGAGCAGTTCTTC
TRBV18	TRBJ1-5	-	-	CASSPRGGADQPQHF	TGTGCCAGCTCACCACGGGGGGGGGCCGATCAGCCCCAGCATTTT
TRBV5-4	TRBJ2-1	-	-	CASSFGTPGVNEQFF	TGTGCCAGCAGCTTCGGGACTCCGGGGGTAAATGAGCAGTTCTTC
TRBV7-9	TRBJ1-1	-	-	CASSRGETEAFF	TGTGCCAGCTCCAGGGGTGAGACTGAAGCTTTCTTT
TRBV2	TRBJ2-5	TRBD2	many	CASSEGVAGKETQYF	TGTGCCAGCAGTGAAGGAGTAGCGGGGAAAGAGACCCAGTACTTC